The 3 T cell receptor beta chains listed next were all sequenced from one sample in a study of cytotoxic CD8 clonotypes in ibrutinib-treated CLL. TCRdb's copy holds only in-frame clones and misses some; the assay was immunoSEQ multiplex PCR. The data contain around 160,000 clones, 70% to 90% of them singletons. Sequencing was performed on PBMCs, taken at disease progression, from a patient treated with ibrutinib. The receptors were sampled from a human donor with chronic lymphocytic leukemia.

This rearrangement joins TRBV7-3 to TRBJ2-3; maybe TRBD1 (6 bases). Germline V gene lookup returns CDR1 SGHTA and CDR2 FQGTGA. The V gene lost 5 bases and the J gene lost 4 bases, with 16 bases spanning the gap. The CDR3 sequence is 15 residues long. As DNA, the CDR3 is TGTGCCAGCAGCGTCAACAGGGTGGGGGCAGATACGCAGTATTTT. Its translation: CASSVNRVGADTQYF.

This sequence joins TRBV2 and TRBJ2-7; 11 bases line up with TRBD1. The CDR3 consists of 13 residues. V lost 9 bases to trimming and J lost 3 bases; unmatched junction nucleotides: 4. The germline V gene has CDR1 SNHLY and CDR2 FYNNEI. In DNA form, the CDR3 reads TGTGCCAGGGAGGGACAGGGGGACTACGAGCAGTACTTC. Encoded protein: CAREGQGDYEQYF.

The chain is built from TRBV7-2 and TRBJ2-5, with D perhaps assigned TRBD1 or TRBD2 (6 bases each). The CDR3 is 14 amino acids. Germline CDR1 reads SGHTA; CDR2 reads FQGNSA. The ends were cut back, 5 bases at V and 5 bases at J, with 15 bases in the middle. This CDR3 reads CASSAGHQGETQYF. In nucleotides, the CDR3 is TGTGCCAGCAGCGCGGGACACCAAGGGGAGACCCAGTACTTC.